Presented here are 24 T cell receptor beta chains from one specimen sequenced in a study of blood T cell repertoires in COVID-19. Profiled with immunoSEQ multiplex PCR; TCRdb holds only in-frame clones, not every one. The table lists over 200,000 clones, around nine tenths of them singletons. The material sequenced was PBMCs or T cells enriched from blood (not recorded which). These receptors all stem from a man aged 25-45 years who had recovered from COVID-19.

This chain's CDR3 is CASGYEGHTEAFF. The CDR3 nucleotides read TGTGCTAGTGGTTATGAGGGCCACACTGAAGCTTTCTTT. This rearrangement joins TRBV12-5 to TRBJ1-1; D unclear. CDR1 LGHNT and CDR2 FRNRAP come from the germline V gene. The germline V and J ends were trimmed by 4 bases and 3 bases, with 9 bases remaining between them. CDR3 length: 13 amino acids.

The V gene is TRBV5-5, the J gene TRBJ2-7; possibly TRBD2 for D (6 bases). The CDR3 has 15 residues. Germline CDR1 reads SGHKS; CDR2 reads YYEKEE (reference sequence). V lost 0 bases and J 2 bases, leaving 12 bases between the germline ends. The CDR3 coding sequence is TGTGCCAGCAGCTTGGCGGAGGGGATTACCTACGAGCAGTACTTC. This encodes CASSLAEGITYEQYF. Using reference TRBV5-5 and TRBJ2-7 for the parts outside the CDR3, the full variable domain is DAGVTQSPTHLIKTRGQQVTLRCSPISGHKSVSWYQQVLGQGPQFIFQYYEKEERGRGNFPDRFSARQFPNYSSELNVNALLLGDSALYLCASSLAEGITYEQYFGPGTRLTVT.

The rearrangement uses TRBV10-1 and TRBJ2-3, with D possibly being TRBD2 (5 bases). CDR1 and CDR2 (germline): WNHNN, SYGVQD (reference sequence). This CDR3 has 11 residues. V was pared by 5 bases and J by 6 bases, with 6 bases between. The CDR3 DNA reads TGCGCCAGCAGTAGGGAGGATACGCAGTATTTT. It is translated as CASSREDTQYF.

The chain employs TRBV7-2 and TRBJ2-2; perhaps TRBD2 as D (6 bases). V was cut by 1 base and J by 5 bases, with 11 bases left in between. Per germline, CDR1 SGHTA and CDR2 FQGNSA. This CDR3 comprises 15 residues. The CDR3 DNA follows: TGTGCCAGCAGCTTAGTCGCGGGAAATACCGGGGAGCTGTTTTTT. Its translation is CASSLVAGNTGELFF.

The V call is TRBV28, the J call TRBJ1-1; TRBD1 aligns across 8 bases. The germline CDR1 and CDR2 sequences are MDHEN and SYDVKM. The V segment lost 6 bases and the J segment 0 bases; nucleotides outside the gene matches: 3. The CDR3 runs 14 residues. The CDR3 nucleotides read TGTGCCAGCAGGACGACAGGGGTGAACACTGAAGCTTTCTTT. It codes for CASRTTGVNTEAFF.

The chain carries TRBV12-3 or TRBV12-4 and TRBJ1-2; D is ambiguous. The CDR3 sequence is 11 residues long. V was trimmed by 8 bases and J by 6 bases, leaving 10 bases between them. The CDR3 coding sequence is TGTGCCAGCCGCAACTACAATGGCTACACCTTC. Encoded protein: CASRNYNGYTF.

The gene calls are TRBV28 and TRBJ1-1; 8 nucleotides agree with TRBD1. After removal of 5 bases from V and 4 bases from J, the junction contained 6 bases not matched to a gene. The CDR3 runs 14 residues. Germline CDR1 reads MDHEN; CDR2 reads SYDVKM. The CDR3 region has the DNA TGTGCCAGCAGTGGCAGGGGGCTCGTCACTGAAGCTTTCTTT. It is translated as CASSGRGLVTEAFF.

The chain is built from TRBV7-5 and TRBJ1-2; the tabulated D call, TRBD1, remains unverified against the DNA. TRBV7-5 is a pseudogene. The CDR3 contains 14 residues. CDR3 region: CVRSFQGTDYGYTF. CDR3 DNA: TGTGTCAGAAGCTTTCAGGGGACGGACTATGGCTACACCTTC.

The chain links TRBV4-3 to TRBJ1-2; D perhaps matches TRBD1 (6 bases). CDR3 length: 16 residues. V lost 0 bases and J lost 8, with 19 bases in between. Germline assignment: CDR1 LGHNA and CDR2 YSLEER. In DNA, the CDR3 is TGCGCCAGCAGCCAAGATGCGGGGGCACAGGGTACGGGCTACACCTTC. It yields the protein CASSQDAGAQGTGYTF.

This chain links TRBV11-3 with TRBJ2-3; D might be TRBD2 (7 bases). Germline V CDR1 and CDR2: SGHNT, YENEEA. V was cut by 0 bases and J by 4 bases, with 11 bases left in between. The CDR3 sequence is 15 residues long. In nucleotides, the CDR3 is TGTGCCAGCAGCTTAGATGGGGGGGGCTCAGATACGCAGTATTTT. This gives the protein CASSLDGGGSDTQYF.

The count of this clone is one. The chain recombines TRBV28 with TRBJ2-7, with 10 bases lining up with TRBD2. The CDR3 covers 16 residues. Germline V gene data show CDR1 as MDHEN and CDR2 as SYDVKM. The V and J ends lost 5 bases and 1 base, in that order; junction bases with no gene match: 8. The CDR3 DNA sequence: TGTGCCAGCAGTCCCACACGGACTAGCGGATCCTACGAGCAGTACTTC. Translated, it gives CASSPTRTSGSYEQYF.

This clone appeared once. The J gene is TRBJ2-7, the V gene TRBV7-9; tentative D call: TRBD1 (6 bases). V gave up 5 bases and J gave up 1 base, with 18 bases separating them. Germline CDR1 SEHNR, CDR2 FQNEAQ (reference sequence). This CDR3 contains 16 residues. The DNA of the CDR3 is TGTGCCAGCAGCCCCCGTAAAGGGCAGGGGTCCTACGAGCAGTACTTC. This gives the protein CASSPRKGQGSYEQYF.

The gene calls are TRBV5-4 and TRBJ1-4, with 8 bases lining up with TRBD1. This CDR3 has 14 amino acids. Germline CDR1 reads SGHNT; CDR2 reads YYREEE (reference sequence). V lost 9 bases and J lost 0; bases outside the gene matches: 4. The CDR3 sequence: CATGQGSTNEKLFF. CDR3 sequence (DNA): TGTGCCACCGGACAGGGATCAACTAATGAAAAACTGTTTTTT.

Here the CDR3 reads CASSQDARTGFLDTQYF. The DNA for the CDR3 is TGCGCCAGCAGCCAAGATGCCCGGACAGGGTTCCTAGATACGCAGTATTTT. The chain combines TRBV4-3 with TRBJ2-3, with 8 bases fitting TRBD1. Trimming took 0 bases from V and 5 from J; bases not matched to a gene: 10. The CDR3 spans 17 residues. Germline V gene data show CDR1 as LGHNA and CDR2 as YSLEER.

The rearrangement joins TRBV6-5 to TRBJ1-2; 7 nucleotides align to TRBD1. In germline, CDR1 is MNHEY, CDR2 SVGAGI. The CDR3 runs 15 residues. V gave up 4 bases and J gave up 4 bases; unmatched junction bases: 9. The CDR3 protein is CASSSPGQIIYGYTF. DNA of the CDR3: TGTGCCAGCAGTTCACCGGGACAGATAATCTATGGCTACACCTTC.

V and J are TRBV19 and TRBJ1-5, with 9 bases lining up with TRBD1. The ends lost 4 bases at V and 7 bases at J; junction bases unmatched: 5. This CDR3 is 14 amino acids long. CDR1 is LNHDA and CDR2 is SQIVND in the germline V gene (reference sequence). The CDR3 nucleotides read TGTGCCAGTAGTACAACAGGGGGCAGGCAGCCCCAGCATTTT. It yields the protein CASSTTGGRQPQHF.

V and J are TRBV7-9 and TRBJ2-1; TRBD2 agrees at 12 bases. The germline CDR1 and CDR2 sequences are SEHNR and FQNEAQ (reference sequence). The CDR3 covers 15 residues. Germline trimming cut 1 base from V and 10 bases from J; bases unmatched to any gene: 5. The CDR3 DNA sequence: TGTGCCAGCAGCTTAGGGACTAGCGGGATGGGGGAGCAGTTCTTC. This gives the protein CASSLGTSGMGEQFF.

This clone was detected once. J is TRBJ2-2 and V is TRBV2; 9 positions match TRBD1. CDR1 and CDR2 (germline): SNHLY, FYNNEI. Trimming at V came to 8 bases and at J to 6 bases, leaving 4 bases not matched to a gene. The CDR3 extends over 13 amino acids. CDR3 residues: CASGQGRAGELFF. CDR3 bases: TGTGCCAGCGGACAGGGGCGGGCCGGGGAGCTGTTTTTT. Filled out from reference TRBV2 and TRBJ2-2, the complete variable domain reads EPEVTQTPSHQVTQMGQEVILRCVPISNHLYFYWYRQILGQKVEFLVSFYNNEISEKSEIFDDQFSVERPDGSNFTLKIRSTKLEDSAMYFCASGQGRAGELFFGEGSRLTVL.

The CDR3, as DNA: TGTGCCAGCAGTTACTCGAAGGGAGGCGATCCGGCCGCTGGCTACACCTTC. Translating gives CASSYSKGGDPAAGYTF. The chain uses TRBV6-2 or TRBV6-3 and TRBJ1-2; D gene uncertain. Germline V gene sequence: CDR1 MNHEY, CDR2 SVGEGT. Trimming left V 0 bases short and J 7 bases short, with 21 bases between. The CDR3 has 17 residues.

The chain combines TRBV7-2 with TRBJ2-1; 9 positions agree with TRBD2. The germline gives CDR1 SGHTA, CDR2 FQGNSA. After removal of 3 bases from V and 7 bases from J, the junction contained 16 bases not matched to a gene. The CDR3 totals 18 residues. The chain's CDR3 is CASSFQGFSGRRGNEQFF. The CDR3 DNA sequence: TGTGCCAGCAGCTTCCAGGGGTTTAGCGGGAGAAGGGGAAATGAGCAGTTCTTC.

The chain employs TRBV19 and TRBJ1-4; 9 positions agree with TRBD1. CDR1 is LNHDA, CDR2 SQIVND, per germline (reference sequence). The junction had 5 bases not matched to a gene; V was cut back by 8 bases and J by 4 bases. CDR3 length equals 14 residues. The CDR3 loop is CASGPGQGNEKLFF. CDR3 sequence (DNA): TGTGCCAGTGGCCCGGGACAGGGTAATGAAAAACTGTTTTTT.

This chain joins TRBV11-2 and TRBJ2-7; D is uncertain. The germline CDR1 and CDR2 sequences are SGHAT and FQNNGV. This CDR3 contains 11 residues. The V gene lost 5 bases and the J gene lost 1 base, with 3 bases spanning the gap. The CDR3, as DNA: TGTGCCAGCAGCCGTTCCTACGAGCAGTACTTC. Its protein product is CASSRSYEQYF. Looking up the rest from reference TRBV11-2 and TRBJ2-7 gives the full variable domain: EAGVAQSPRYKIIEKRQSVAFWCNPISGHATLYWYQQILGQGPKLLIQFQNNGVVDDSQLPKDRFSAERLKGVDSTLKIQPAKLEDSAVYLCASSRSYEQYFGPGTRLTVT.

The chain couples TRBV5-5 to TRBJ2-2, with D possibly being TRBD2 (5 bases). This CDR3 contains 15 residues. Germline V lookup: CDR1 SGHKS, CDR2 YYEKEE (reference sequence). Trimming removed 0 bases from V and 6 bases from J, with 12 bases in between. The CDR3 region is CASSLVGRGPGELFF. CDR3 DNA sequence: TGTGCCAGCAGCTTGGTGGGTCGCGGGCCCGGGGAGCTGTTTTTT.

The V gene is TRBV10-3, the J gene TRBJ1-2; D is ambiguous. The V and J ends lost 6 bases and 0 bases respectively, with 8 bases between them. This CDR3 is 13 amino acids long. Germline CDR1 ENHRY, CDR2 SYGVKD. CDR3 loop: CAISSGSNYGYTF. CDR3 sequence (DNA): TGTGCCATCAGCTCGGGTTCTAACTATGGCTACACCTTC.